The 27 T cell receptor beta chains below all came from one sample that was sequenced in a study of graft-versus-host responses after intestinal transplantation. Their recognized antigens are unknown. Clones were read by immunoSEQ multiplex PCR, and TCRdb kept only the in-frame ones, dropping some. The sample lists about 96,000 clones, approximately 92% occurring once. Source: unstimulated CD4+ T cells sorted from spleen or lymph node cells, taken before intestinal transplant. These receptors originate from a human donor who received an intestinal transplant.

As concerns this clone: In the same sample, other DNA sequences code for this CDR3. The chain combines TRBV20-1 with TRBJ2-7, with D possibly called TRBD1 or TRBD2 (5 bases each). Trimming left V 4 bases short and J 2 bases short, with 6 bases between. The germline CDR1 and CDR2 sequences are DFQATT and SNEGSKA (reference sequence). This CDR3 spans 11 amino acids. The CDR3 DNA follows: TGCAGTGCTACGGGGCCCTACGAGCAGTACTTC. Residues: CSATGPYEQYF.

The chain carries TRBV7-9 and TRBJ2-4; 10 bases map to TRBD2. The germline gives CDR1 SEHNR, CDR2 FQNEAQ (reference sequence). The CDR3 is 14 residues long. With V trimmed by 6 bases and J by 8 bases, 7 bases remained unmatched. DNA for the CDR3: TGTGCCAGCAGGTCTAGCGGGAGTGGGTACATTCAGTACTTC. Translating it yields CASRSSGSGYIQYF.

The V call is TRBV29-1, the J call TRBJ2-1; 7 bases map to TRBD1. The CDR3 totals 14 residues. The ends lost 7 bases at V and 3 bases at J; junction bases unmatched: 9. CDR1 is SQVTM, CDR2 ANQGSEA, per germline. The CDR3 protein is CSAPKGAGYNEQFF. The CDR3 DNA sequence: TGCAGCGCACCCAAGGGGGCGGGCTACAATGAGCAGTTCTTC.

The rearrangement uses TRBV4-2 and TRBJ1-6; D is ambiguous. Between the trimmed V and J ends, which lost 2 bases and 7 bases, there was a span of 9 bases. The CDR3 consists of 14 residues. In germline, CDR1 is LGHNA, CDR2 YNFKEQ. The CDR3 loop reads CASSQRSENSPLHF. CDR3 DNA: TGTGCCAGCAGCCAACGGTCAGAGAATTCACCCCTCCACTTT.

This chain links TRBV25-1 with TRBJ2-7; 8 bases fit TRBD1. The CDR3 has 13 amino acids. Unmatched junction bases numbered 2, after V lost 5 bases and J lost 2 bases. Germline-derived CDR1 and CDR2 are MGHDK and SYGVNS. CDR3: CASSRTGTYEQYF. CDR3 DNA sequence: TGTGCCAGCAGTAGGACAGGGACCTACGAGCAGTACTTC.

The chain uses TRBV7-2 and TRBJ1-1; 7 nucleotides line up with TRBD1. This CDR3 has 15 residues. V lost 4 bases to trimming and J lost 0 bases; unmatched junction nucleotides: 5. Germline CDR1 SGHTA, CDR2 FQGNSA. CDR3 coding DNA: TGTGCCAGCAGCTCACGAACAGGGGTGAACACTGAAGCTTTCTTT. Translation: CASSSRTGVNTEAFF.

This clone was recorded once. The rearrangement joins TRBV20-1 to TRBJ2-1; 9 bases line up with TRBD2. The CDR3 is made up of 11 amino acids. In germline, CDR1 is DFQATT, CDR2 SNEGSKA (reference sequence). J lost 7 bases, V lost 7 bases, and 2 bases had no gene match. The CDR3 coding sequence is TGCAGTGTAGCGGGAGTGAATGAGCAGTTCTTC. Its translation: CSVAGVNEQFF.

To note about this clone: Other DNA sequences of this sample code for an identical CDR3. The CDR3 loop is CASSMGGNQPQHF. The CDR3 bases are TGTGCCAGTAGTATGGGAGGTAATCAGCCCCAGCATTTT. This rearrangement joins TRBV19 to TRBJ1-5; D is unresolved. V lost 3 bases and J lost 4, with 7 bases in between. The CDR3 loop spans 13 amino acids. The germline CDR1 and CDR2 sequences are LNHDA and SQIVND (reference sequence).

The chain couples TRBV5-4 to TRBJ1-4; 10 bases align to TRBD1. The length of the CDR3 is 17 residues. The germline gives CDR1 SGHNT, CDR2 YYREEE (reference sequence). J gave up 3 bases and V 0 bases, and 5 bases lay outside the gene matches. CDR3 in amino acids: CASSLVGQGTANEKLFF. The CDR3 nucleotides read TGTGCCAGCAGCTTGGTGGGACAGGGGACGGCTAATGAAAAACTGTTTTTT. Filled out from reference TRBV5-4 and TRBJ1-4, the complete variable domain reads ETGVTQSPTHLIKTRGQQVTLRCSSQSGHNTVSWYQQALGQGPQFIFQYYREEENGRGNFPPRFSGLQFPNYSSELNVNALELDDSALYLCASSLVGQGTANEKLFFGSGTQLSVL.

The CDR3 DNA reads TGTGCCAGCAGCTTAGACGGGACAGGCGGTTTTAGGGATGGCTACACCTTC. It specifies CASSLDGTGGFRDGYTF. This sequence joins TRBV11-2 and TRBJ1-2, with 8 positions matching TRBD1. The J segment lost 6 bases and the V segment lost 0 bases, leaving 12 bases of the junction unmatched. The CDR3 is 17 amino acids. Germline CDR1 reads SGHAT; CDR2 reads FQNNGV.

The CDR3 is CASSRTGVPYEQYF. The CDR3 region has the DNA TGTGCCAGCAGCAGGACAGGGGTCCCTTACGAGCAGTACTTC. V usage is TRBV6-5 and J usage is TRBJ2-7, with 9 bases lining up with TRBD1. The CDR3 is 14 residues long. The trim removed 6 bases at V and 4 bases at J, leaving 7 bases unmatched. Germline V gives CDR1 MNHEY, CDR2 SVGAGI.

The chain has TRBV2 and TRBJ1-4, with 8 nucleotides matching TRBD1. The length of the CDR3 is 17 residues. From germline, CDR1 is SNHLY and CDR2 FYNNEI. Trimming took 3 bases from V and 3 from J; bases not matched to a gene: 9. CDR3: CASSDLGRGRSNEKLFF. CDR3 sequence (DNA): TGTGCCAGCAGTGATCTGGGCAGGGGGCGGTCTAATGAAAAACTGTTTTTT.

This rearrangement joins TRBV6-6 to TRBJ2-7; the D gene is possibly TRBD1 (6 bases). The CDR3 sequence is 12 residues long. Germline values: CDR1 MNHNY, CDR2 SVGAGI (reference sequence). V was clipped by 8 bases and J by 1 base, with 9 bases between them. This chain's CDR3 is CASGGQSYEQYF. CDR3 DNA sequence: TGTGCCAGCGGCGGACAGTCCTACGAGCAGTACTTC.

On this clone itself: The limits of the CDR3 on the DNA are not certain, so only TCRdb's listed CDR3 is given. The rearrangement uses TRBV28 and TRBJ1-1; the table's D call TRBD1 went unverified against the DNA. The CDR3 is 13 amino acids long, termini counted. Per the germline V gene, CDR1 is MDHEN and CDR2 is SYDVKM. CDR3 protein: CASSFFGQAEAFF.

The rearrangement links TRBV10-3 to TRBJ2-6, with D uncertain. The CDR3 length is 12 residues. Germline CDR1 reads ENHRY; CDR2 reads SYGVKD. Trimming left V 6 bases short and J 2 bases short, with 2 bases between. CDR3: CAISTGANVLTF. As DNA, the CDR3 is TGTGCCATCAGCACTGGGGCCAACGTCCTGACTTTC.

The gene calls are TRBV25-1 and TRBJ2-1; the D gene is possibly TRBD2 (5 bases). The germline V gene has CDR1 MGHDK and CDR2 SYGVNS. CDR3 length: 17 residues. V was trimmed by 5 bases and J by 4 bases, leaving 21 bases between them. In nucleotides, the CDR3 is TGTGCCAGCAGTCCGCCCTCCGGGATGAAGGTTTACAATGAGCAGTTCTTC. Amino acids: CASSPPSGMKVYNEQFF.

The chain recombines TRBV28 with TRBJ1-2; D gene uncertain. Germline assignment: CDR1 MDHEN and CDR2 SYDVKM. The V end was cut by 7 bases, the J end by 5 bases, with 14 bases between. This CDR3 is built from 13 residues. This CDR3 is CASIRGFGYGYTF. Written as DNA, the CDR3 is TGTGCCAGCATTAGAGGGTTTGGGTATGGCTACACCTTC.

The rearrangement uses TRBV10-3 and TRBJ2-2; D is undetermined. Germline CDR1 is ENHRY and CDR2 is SYGVKD. The CDR3 is made up of 13 amino acids. V was clipped by 10 bases and J by 4 bases, with 13 bases between them. The CDR3 spells CASEVSGTGELFF. The CDR3 DNA follows: TGTGCCAGTGAAGTGTCCGGCACCGGGGAGCTGTTTTTT.

In DNA, the CDR3 is TGTGCCAGCAGCTTAAGCAGTAACTATGGCTACACCTTC. Translating it yields CASSLSSNYGYTF. This rearrangement joins TRBV11-2 to TRBJ1-2; no clear D gene. The CDR3 sequence is 13 residues long. The germline V gene has CDR1 SGHAT and CDR2 FQNNGV. The V gene lost 2 bases and the J gene lost 1 base, with 5 bases spanning the gap.

CDR3 residues: CASSPKTGTSHNEQFF. The CDR3 DNA is TGCGCCAGCAGCCCAAAGACAGGGACTAGCCACAATGAGCAGTTCTTC. The rearrangement joins TRBV4-1 to TRBJ2-1; the match to TRBD2 covers 9 bases. CDR3 size: 16 residues. Germline loops: CDR1 MGHRA, CDR2 YSYEKL. V shed 4 bases, J shed 5 bases, and the junction held 9 bases outside the gene matches.

The V gene is TRBV19, the J gene TRBJ2-1; D not certain. Trimming removed 5 bases at V and 4 bases at J, with 9 bases between. CDR3 length: 13 residues. Germline V gene lookup returns CDR1 LNHDA and CDR2 SQIVND (reference sequence). This chain's CDR3 is CASSFRPYNEQFF. Here the CDR3 DNA reads TGTGCCAGTAGTTTCCGCCCTTACAATGAGCAGTTCTTC.

This clone was detected once. J is TRBJ2-7 and V is TRBV5-1, with 13 bases lining up with TRBD2. V shed 5 bases and J 7 bases; nucleotides not matched to a gene: 9. Germline values: CDR1 SGHRS, CDR2 YFSETQ. The CDR3 runs to 15 residues. The CDR3 loop reads CASSPPTSGREEQYF. The CDR3 DNA reads TGCGCCAGCAGTCCTCCTACTAGCGGGAGGGAGGAGCAGTACTTC.

This chain connects TRBV6-5 to TRBJ1-1; TRBD1 matches at 8 bases. CDR1 is MNHEY, CDR2 SVGAGI, per germline. V lost 5 bases, J lost 6 bases, and 8 bases stayed unmatched. The CDR3 extends over 14 amino acids. The CDR3 DNA is TGTGCCAGCAGTGAGGGGACAGGACGGGCTGAAGCTTTCTTT. Translation gives CASSEGTGRAEAFF.

The rearrangement uses TRBV6-1 and TRBJ2-1, with 7 bases aligning to TRBD2. Germline CDR1 reads MNHNS; CDR2 reads SASEGT. The CDR3 is made up of 18 amino acids. The ends lost 3 bases at V and 8 bases at J; junction bases unmatched: 19. CDR3 nucleotides: TGTGCCAGCAGTGACCATTCTCGGGGGAGGGCCCCCTGGGATGAGCAGTTCTTC. Encoded protein: CASSDHSRGRAPWDEQFF.

The chain has TRBV11-2 and TRBJ2-1; D perhaps matches TRBD2 (6 bases). Trimming left V 4 bases short and J 0 bases short, with 19 bases between. Per the germline V gene, CDR1 is SGHAT and CDR2 is FQNNGV. CDR3 size: 18 residues. In DNA form, the CDR3 reads TGTGCCAGCAGCTCTCCCCTCCTAGCGTCGAGCTCCTACAATGAGCAGTTCTTC. It is translated as CASSSPLLASSSYNEQFF. Filled out from reference TRBV11-2 and TRBJ2-1, the complete variable domain reads EAGVAQSPRYKIIEKRQSVAFWCNPISGHATLYWYQQILGQGPKLLIQFQNNGVVDDSQLPKDRFSAERLKGVDSTLKIQPAKLEDSAVYLCASSSPLLASSSYNEQFFGPGTRLTVL.

The chain employs TRBV5-1 and TRBJ2-1; 9 bases align to TRBD1. CDR1 is SGHRS, CDR2 YFSETQ, per germline. This CDR3 comprises 15 residues. With V trimmed by 3 bases and J by 4 bases, 5 bases remained unmatched. CDR3 residues: CASSSAGTGYNEQFF. Written as DNA, the CDR3 is TGCGCCAGCAGCTCAGCCGGGACAGGGTACAATGAGCAGTTCTTC. Full variable domain (outside the CDR3, taken from reference TRBV5-1 and TRBJ2-1): KAGVTQTPRYLIKTRGQQVTLSCSPISGHRSVSWYQQTPGQGLQFLFEYFSETQRNKGNFPGRFSGRQFSNSRSEMNVSTLELGDSALYLCASSSAGTGYNEQFFGPGTRLTVL.

The J gene is TRBJ2-1, the V gene TRBV5-1; 11 bases are shared with TRBD2. Germline V gene sequence: CDR1 SGHRS, CDR2 YFSETQ. The CDR3 has 15 amino acids. Unmatched junction bases numbered 6, after V lost 2 bases and J lost 8 bases. The CDR3 loop reads CASSLLAGEGDEQFF. For the CDR3, the DNA is TGCGCCAGCAGCTTACTAGCGGGAGAAGGCGATGAGCAGTTCTTC.